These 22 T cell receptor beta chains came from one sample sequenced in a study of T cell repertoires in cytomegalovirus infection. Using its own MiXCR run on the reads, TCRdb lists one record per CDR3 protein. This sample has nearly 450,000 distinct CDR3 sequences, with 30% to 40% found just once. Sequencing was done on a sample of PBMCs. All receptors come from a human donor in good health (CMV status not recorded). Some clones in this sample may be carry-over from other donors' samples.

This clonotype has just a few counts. The CDR3 DNA follows: TGTGCCAGTAGTGGACAGACCGCCTATGAAAAACTGTTTTTT. This translates into CASSGQTAYEKLFF. The rearrangement joins TRBV19 to TRBJ1-4, with D perhaps TRBD1 (6 bases). From germline, CDR1 is LNHDA and CDR2 SQIVND (reference sequence). The V and J ends lost 5 bases and 6 bases respectively, with 13 bases between them. The CDR3 is 14 residues long.

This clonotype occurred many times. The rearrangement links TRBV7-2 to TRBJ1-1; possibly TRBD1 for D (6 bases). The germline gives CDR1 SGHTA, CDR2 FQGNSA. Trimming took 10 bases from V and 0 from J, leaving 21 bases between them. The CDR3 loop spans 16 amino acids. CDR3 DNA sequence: TGTGCCACGAGGACTCGGGGACAAGGTCTGAACACTGAAGCTTTCTTT. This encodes CATRTRGQGLNTEAFF.

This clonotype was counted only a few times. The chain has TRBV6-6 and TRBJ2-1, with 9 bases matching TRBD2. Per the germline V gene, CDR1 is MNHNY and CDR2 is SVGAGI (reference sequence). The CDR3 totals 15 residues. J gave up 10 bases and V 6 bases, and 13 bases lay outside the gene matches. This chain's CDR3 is CASREGTSSLLEQFF. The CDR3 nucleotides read TGTGCCAGCAGAGAGGGGACTAGCAGCCTTCTGGAGCAGTTCTTC.

Here the CDR3 DNA reads TGTGCCAGCAGCTTGGCCGGGACTTCCGGGGGCCATACGCAGTATTTT. The encoded protein is CASSLAGTSGGHTQYF. The chain couples TRBV5-6 to TRBJ2-3, with D tentatively TRBD1 or TRBD2 (6 bases each). Trimming removed 0 bases at V and 7 bases at J, with 18 bases between. Germline CDR1 reads SGHDT; CDR2 reads YYEEEE. This CDR3 comprises 16 residues. Based on the CDR3 plus reference TRBV5-6 and TRBJ2-3, the full variable domain is DAGVTQSPTHLIKTRGQQVTLRCSPKSGHDTVSWYQQALGQGPQFIFQYYEEEERQRGNFPDRFSGHQFPNYSSELNVNALLLGDSALYLCASSLAGTSGGHTQYFGPGTRLTVL.

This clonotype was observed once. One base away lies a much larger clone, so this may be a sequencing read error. This chain's CDR3 is CASSERNYDQYF. CDR3 in DNA: TGTGCCAGCAGTGAAAGGAATTACGATCAGTACTTC. The rearrangement uses TRBV6-1 and TRBJ2-7; D gene ambiguous. CDR1 is MNHNS, CDR2 SASEGT, per germline. The CDR3 is 12 residues long.

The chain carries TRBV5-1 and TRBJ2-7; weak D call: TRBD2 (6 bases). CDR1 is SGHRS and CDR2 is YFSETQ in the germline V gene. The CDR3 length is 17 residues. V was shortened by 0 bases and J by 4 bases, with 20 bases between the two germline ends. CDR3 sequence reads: CASSLAGTGGVAYEQYF. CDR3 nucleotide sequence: TGCGCCAGCAGCTTGGCCGGGACGGGCGGGGTCGCTTACGAGCAGTACTTC.

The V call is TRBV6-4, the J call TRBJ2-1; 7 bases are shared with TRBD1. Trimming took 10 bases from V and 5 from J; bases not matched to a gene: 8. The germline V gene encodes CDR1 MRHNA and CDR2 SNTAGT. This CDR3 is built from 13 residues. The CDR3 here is CAIAGTDHNEQFF. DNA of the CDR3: TGTGCCATTGCCGGGACAGACCACAATGAGCAGTTCTTC.

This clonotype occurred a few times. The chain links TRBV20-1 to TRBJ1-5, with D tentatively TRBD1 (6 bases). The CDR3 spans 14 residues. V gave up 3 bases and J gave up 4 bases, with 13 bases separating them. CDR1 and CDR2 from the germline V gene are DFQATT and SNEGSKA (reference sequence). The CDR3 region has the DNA TGCAGTGCTAGGCCGGGGGCGGGTAATCAGCCCCAGCATTTT. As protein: CSARPGAGNQPQHF.

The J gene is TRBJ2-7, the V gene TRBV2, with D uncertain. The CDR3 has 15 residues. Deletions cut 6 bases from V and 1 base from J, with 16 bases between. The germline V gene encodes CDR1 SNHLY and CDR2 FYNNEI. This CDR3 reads CASRPTTFQSYEQYF. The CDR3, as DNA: TGTGCCAGCAGACCCACGACATTCCAATCCTACGAGCAGTACTTC.

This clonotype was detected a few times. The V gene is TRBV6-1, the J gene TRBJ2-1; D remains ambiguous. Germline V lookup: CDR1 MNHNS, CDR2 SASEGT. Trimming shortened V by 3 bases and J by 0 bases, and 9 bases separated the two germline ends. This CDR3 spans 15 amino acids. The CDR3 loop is CASSEDPRSYNEQFF. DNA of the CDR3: TGTGCCAGCAGTGAGGATCCCCGCTCCTACAATGAGCAGTTCTTC.

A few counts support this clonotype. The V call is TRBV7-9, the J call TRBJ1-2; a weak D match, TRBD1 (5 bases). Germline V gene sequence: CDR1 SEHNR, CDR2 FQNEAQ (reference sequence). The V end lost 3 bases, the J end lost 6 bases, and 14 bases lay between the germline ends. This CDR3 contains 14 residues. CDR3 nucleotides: TGTGCCAGCAGCTTCAACGCCCAAGGGGATGGCTACACCTTC. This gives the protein CASSFNAQGDGYTF.

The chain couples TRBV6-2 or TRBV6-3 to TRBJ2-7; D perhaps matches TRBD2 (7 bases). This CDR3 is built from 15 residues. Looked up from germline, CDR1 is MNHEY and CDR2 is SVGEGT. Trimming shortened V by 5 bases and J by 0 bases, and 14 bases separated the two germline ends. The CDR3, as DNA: TGTGCCAGCAGTCTCTGGGGGGGCAACTCCTACGAGCAGTACTTC. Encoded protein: CASSLWGGNSYEQYF.

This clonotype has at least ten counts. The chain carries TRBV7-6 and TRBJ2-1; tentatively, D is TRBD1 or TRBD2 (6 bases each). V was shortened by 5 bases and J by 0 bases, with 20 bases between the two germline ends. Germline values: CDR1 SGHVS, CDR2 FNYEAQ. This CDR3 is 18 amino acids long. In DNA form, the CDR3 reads TGTGCCAGCAGCGGGGGGCAGGACGAGAGAAGCTCCTACAATGAGCAGTTCTTC. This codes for CASSGGQDERSSYNEQFF.

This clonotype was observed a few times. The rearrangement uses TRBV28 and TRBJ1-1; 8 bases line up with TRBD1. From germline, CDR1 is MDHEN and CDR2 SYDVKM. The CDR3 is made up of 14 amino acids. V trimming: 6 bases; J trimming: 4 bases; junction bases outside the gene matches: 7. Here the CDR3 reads CASSLTGVITEAFF. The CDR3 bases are TGTGCCAGCAGCCTGACAGGGGTTATCACTGAAGCTTTCTTT.

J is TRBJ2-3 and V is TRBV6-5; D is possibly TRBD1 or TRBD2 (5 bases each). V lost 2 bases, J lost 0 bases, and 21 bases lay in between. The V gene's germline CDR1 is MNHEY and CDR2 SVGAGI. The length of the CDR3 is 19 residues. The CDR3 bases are TGTGCCAGCAGTTACGGCCCCTCCGGGGCGGGCCCCAGCACAGATACGCAGTATTTT. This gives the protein CASSYGPSGAGPSTDTQYF.

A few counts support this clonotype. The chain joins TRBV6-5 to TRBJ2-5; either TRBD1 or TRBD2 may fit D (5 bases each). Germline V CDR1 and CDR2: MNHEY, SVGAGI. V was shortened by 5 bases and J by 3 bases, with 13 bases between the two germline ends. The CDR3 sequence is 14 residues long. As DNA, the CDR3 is TGTGCCAGCAGTAACCGGGGCCGCGAAGAGACCCAGTACTTC. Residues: CASSNRGREETQYF.

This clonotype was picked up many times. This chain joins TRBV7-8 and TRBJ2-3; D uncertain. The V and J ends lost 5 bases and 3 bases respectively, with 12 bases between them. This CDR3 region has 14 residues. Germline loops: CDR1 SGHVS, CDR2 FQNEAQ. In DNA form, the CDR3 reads TGTGCCAGCAGCCGCGAGAGTTTAACAGATACGCAGTATTTT. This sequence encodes CASSRESLTDTQYF.

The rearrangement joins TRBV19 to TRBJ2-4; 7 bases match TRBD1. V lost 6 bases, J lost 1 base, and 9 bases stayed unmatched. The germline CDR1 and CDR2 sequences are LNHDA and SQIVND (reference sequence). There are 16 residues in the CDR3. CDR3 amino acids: CASSNDREKAKNIQYF. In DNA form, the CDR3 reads TGTGCCAGTAGCAACGACAGGGAGAAGGCCAAAAACATTCAGTACTTC.

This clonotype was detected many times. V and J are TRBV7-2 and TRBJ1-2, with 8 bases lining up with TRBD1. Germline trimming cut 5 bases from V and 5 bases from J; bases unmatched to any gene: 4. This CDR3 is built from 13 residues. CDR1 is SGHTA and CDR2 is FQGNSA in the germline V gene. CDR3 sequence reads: CASSGQGGYGYTF. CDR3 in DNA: TGTGCCAGCAGCGGACAGGGAGGGTATGGCTACACCTTC.

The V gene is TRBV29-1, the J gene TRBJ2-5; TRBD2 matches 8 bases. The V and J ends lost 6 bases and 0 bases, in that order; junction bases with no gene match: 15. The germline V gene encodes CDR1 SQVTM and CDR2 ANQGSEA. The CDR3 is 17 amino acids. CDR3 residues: CSVLRLPGLVYQETQYF. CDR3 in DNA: TGCAGCGTCCTCCGGCTACCGGGACTAGTATACCAAGAGACCCAGTACTTC.

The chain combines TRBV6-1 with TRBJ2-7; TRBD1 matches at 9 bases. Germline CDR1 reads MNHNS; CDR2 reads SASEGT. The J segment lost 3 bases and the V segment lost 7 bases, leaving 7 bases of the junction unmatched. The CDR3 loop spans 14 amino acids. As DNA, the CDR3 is TGTGCCAGCACCGAGACAGGGGGTGACTACGAGCAGTACTTC. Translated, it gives CASTETGGDYEQYF.

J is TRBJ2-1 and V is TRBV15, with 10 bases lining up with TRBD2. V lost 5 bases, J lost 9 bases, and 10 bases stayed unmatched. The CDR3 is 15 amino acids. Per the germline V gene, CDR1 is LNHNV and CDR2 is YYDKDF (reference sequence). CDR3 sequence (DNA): TGTGCCACCAGCGGAAAGCGGGGGGGCCATGGTGAGCAGTTCTTC. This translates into CATSGKRGGHGEQFF.